This T cell receptor (beta chain) was captured in a study of T cell responses to AZD1222 COVID-19 vaccine. Study-wide points: Seropositive AZD1222 recipients at baseline numbered only five or six. In a largely white British group with more females than males, clonal diversity was possibly underestimated. Regions 160-218 and 743-854 dominated among vaccine-associated CD4 TCRs spanning spike.

Doses given second, at about 4 or about 12 weeks, were pooled. On this clone: The antigen is not known.

Libraries were prepared by immunoSEQ multiplex PCR; TCRdb keeps only in-frame clonotypes and omits some of them. The repertoire holds some 110,000 clones, with approximately 90% as singletons. This specimen consisted of peripheral blood, obtained 28 days after the second AZD1222 dose. This receptor was identified in an adult who received the AZD1222 COVID-19 vaccine.

The DNA of the CDR3 is TGTGCCAGCAGCCCCCGGGGAGGAAATAATTCACCCCTCCACTTT. Translation: CASSPRGGNNSPLHF. The chain combines TRBV27 with TRBJ1-6; D unresolved. Germline V gives CDR1 MNHEY, CDR2 SMNVEV (reference sequence). The germline V and J ends were trimmed by 6 bases and 5 bases, with 14 bases remaining between them. CDR3 length: 15 amino acids.